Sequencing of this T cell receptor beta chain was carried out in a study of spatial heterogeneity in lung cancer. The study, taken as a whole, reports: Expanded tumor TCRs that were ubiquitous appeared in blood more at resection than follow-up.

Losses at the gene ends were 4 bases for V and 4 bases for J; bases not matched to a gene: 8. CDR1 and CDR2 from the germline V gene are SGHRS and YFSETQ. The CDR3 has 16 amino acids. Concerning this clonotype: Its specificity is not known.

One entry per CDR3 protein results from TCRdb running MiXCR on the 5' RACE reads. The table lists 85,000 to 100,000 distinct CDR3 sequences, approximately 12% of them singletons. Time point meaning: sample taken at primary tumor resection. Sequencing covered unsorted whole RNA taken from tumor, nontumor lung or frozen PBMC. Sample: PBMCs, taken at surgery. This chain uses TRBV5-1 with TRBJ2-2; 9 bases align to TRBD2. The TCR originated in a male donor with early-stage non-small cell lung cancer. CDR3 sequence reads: CASSLERGAATGELFF. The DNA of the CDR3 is TGCGCCAGCAGCCTGGAGCGGGGGGCGGCCACCGGGGAGCTGTTTTTT.